The source of this T cell receptor (beta chain) is a study of PD-1 blockade in classical Hodgkin lymphoma. Study information: Patients in the cohort were put on intravenous nivolumab, 3 mg/kg every 2 weeks. Findings of the study overall: Compared with baseline, CD4+ but not CD8+ TCR diversity had risen significantly by C4D1.

TCRdb's table, derived via immunoSEQ multiplex PCR, lists solely in-frame clones and lacks some. Of about 72,000 clones in the sample, roughly 91% were seen once. Relapse was seen in all patients after autologous stem cell transplantation, and brentuximab vedotin exposure was variable. A word on this clone: Antigen specificity is unknown.

The V end lost 1 base, the J end lost 3 bases, and 0 bases lay between the germline ends. CDR3 length: 11 residues. Germline V CDR1 and CDR2: KGHSH, LQKENI. The J gene is TRBJ2-5, the V gene TRBV18; D not resolved. The source of this sequence is a human donor with classical Hodgkin lymphoma. Here the sequenced sample was peripheral blood mononuclear cells (PBMCs), taken at baseline. The CDR3 DNA is TGTGCCAGCTCACCACAAGAGACCCAGTACTTC. Amino acid sequence: CASSPQETQYF.